The 23 T cell receptor beta chains listed next were all sequenced from one sample in a study of blood T cell repertoires in COVID-19. The table came from immunoSEQ multiplex PCR; TCRdb's copy has only in-frame clones and leaves some out. Found here are under 400,000 clones, approximately 87% of them singletons; the top ten hold less than 3%. Sequenced: peripheral blood. The receptor set was obtained from a young woman with COVID-19, enrolled during active disease.

The rearrangement uses TRBV15 and TRBJ1-2; D gene uncertain. Trimming removed 0 bases at V and 7 bases at J, with 9 bases between. The CDR3 is made up of 13 amino acids. Germline lookup yields CDR1 LNHNV and CDR2 YYDKDF (reference sequence). The CDR3 nucleotides are TGTGCCACCAGCAGAGATTTGGCTGGTGGCTACACCTTC. Amino acid sequence: CATSRDLAGGYTF.

This clone was counted once. The chain carries TRBV19 and TRBJ2-5; TRBD2 agrees at 12 bases. Germline assignment: CDR1 LNHDA and CDR2 SQIVND (reference sequence). This CDR3 spans 14 amino acids. The CDR3 bases are TGTGGATCTAGCGGGAGGGCCGGGCAAGAGACCCAGTACTTC. Its protein is CGSSGRAGQETQYF. The full variable domain, rest sourced from reference TRBV19 and TRBJ2-5, is DGGITQSPKYLFRKEGQNVTLSCEQNLNHDAMYWYRQDPGQGLRLIYYSQIVNDFQKGDIAEGYSVSREKKESFPLTVTSAQKNPTAFYLCGSSGRAGQETQYFGPGTRLLVL.

This chain uses TRBV19 with TRBJ2-1, with a weak D call TRBD1 (6 bases). Trimming pared 5 bases from V and 6 bases from J, leaving 14 bases between. Germline CDR1 is LNHDA and CDR2 is SQIVND (reference sequence). This CDR3 is 14 amino acids long. The CDR3 region has the DNA TGTGCCAGTAGTGGACAGACAACCTCCAATGAGCAGTTCTTC. It translates to CASSGQTTSNEQFF.

V usage is TRBV3-1 (or the pseudogene TRBV3-2) and J usage is TRBJ2-7, with no clear D. Germline-derived CDR1 and CDR2 are LGHDT and YNNKEL (reference sequence). The CDR3 is 13 residues long. V was shortened by 0 bases and J by 5 bases, with 8 bases between the two germline ends. The DNA for the CDR3 is TGTGCCAGCAGCCAAGATTCTCTCCACGAGCAGTACTTC. Its translation is CASSQDSLHEQYF.

The chain uses TRBV6-5 and TRBJ1-2; 7 nucleotides line up with TRBD1. The CDR3 consists of 15 residues. CDR1 is MNHEY, CDR2 SVGAGI, per germline. The trim removed 7 bases at V and 5 bases at J, leaving 13 bases unmatched. The CDR3 is CASIKENRGGYGYTF. CDR3 DNA sequence: TGTGCCAGCATAAAAGAAAACAGGGGAGGATATGGCTACACCTTC.

Turning to this clone: Likely a read error: the CDR3 ends without its conserved phenylalanine or tryptophan. The DNA is left out, because the CDR3 cannot be placed on it with certainty; the CDR3 is given as TCRdb lists it. The J gene is TRBJ1-1, the V gene TRBV27. Germline values: CDR1 MNHEY, CDR2 SMNVEV (reference sequence). The CDR3 comprises 10 residues, both ends counted. CDR3 loop: CASSEREPLA.

The V and J genes are TRBV23-1 and TRBJ1-4, with D maybe TRBD1 (6 bases). TRBV23-1 is designated an ORF whose function remains uncertain. This CDR3 contains 16 residues. Trimming shortened V by 8 bases and J by 7 bases, and 23 bases separated the two germline ends. This chain's CDR3 is CASPGTPLRRREKLFF. For the CDR3, the DNA is TGCGCCAGCCCTGGGACACCCCTCCGAAGGCGTGAAAAACTGTTTTTT.

This sequence joins TRBV5-1 and TRBJ2-3, with 7 bases matching TRBD1. The V gene end was trimmed by 4 bases and the J gene end by 0 bases; junction bases not matched to a gene: 5. This CDR3 has 15 amino acids. Germline CDR1 is SGHRS and CDR2 is YFSETQ. The chain's CDR3 is CASSPRTGSTDTQYF. For the CDR3, the DNA is TGCGCCAGCAGCCCGCGGACAGGTAGCACAGATACGCAGTATTTT.

DNA of the CDR3: TGTGCCAGCCGACAGGGGGGGACTGAAGCTTTCTTT. It specifies CASRQGGTEAFF. The V and J genes are TRBV28 and TRBJ1-1; 9 bases agree with TRBD1. This CDR3 has 12 amino acids. CDR1 is MDHEN, CDR2 SYDVKM, per germline. The J segment lost 5 bases and the V segment lost 8 bases, leaving 3 bases of the junction unmatched.

The rearrangement uses TRBV4-2 and TRBJ1-2, with a tentative D call TRBD1 (6 bases). V was shortened by 4 bases and J by 5 bases, with 14 bases between the two germline ends. This CDR3 is 14 amino acids long. CDR1 is LGHNA and CDR2 is YNFKEQ in the germline V gene. The chain's CDR3 is CASSRLDSGYGYTF. The CDR3, as DNA: TGTGCCAGCAGCCGGTTGGACAGTGGGTATGGCTACACCTTC.

This clone was seen a few times. The chain links TRBV5-1 to TRBJ2-1, with 11 bases identical to TRBD2. There are 15 residues in the CDR3. The V and J ends lost 4 bases and 5 bases, in that order; junction bases with no gene match: 5. Germline CDR1 and CDR2: SGHRS and YFSETQ. CDR3: CASSTGLAAHNEQFF. Here the CDR3 DNA reads TGCGCCAGCAGCACGGGACTAGCGGCTCACAATGAGCAGTTCTTC.

This chain connects TRBV9 to TRBJ1-2; no definite D call. The CDR3 covers 15 residues. Germline CDR1 is SGDLS and CDR2 is YYNGEE. V gave up 0 bases and J gave up 5 bases, with 14 bases separating them. The CDR3 protein is CASSVALTPHYGYTF. The CDR3 region has the DNA TGTGCCAGCAGCGTAGCTCTTACACCTCATTATGGCTACACCTTC.

The rearrangement joins TRBV6-1 to TRBJ1-2, with D possibly matching TRBD1 (5 bases). Trimming removed 1 base at V and 4 bases at J, with 10 bases between. The CDR3 runs to 14 residues. Germline assignment: CDR1 MNHNS and CDR2 SASEGT. CDR3 nucleotide sequence: TGTGCCAGCAGTGAAGAGGGGCGCCGCTATGGCTACACCTTC. Protein sequence: CASSEEGRRYGYTF.

This chain's CDR3 is CASSVGTSGREQQFF. For the CDR3, the DNA is TGTGCCAGCAGCGTAGGGACTAGCGGGAGGGAACAGCAGTTCTTC. The chain uses TRBV9 and TRBJ2-1; 15 bases are a match to TRBD2. The CDR3 spans 15 residues. Germline V CDR1 and CDR2: SGDLS, YYNGEE. J was trimmed by 11 bases and V by 0 bases; bases with no gene match: 3.

The table lists this clone with a count of one. This chain joins TRBV10-1 and TRBJ2-2; D gene uncertain. This CDR3 has 16 amino acids. V was cut by 2 bases and J by 1 base, with 11 bases left in between. Germline CDR1 WNHNN, CDR2 SYGVQD (reference sequence). The CDR3 bases are TGCGCCAGCAGTGAGGGAGATTCCTTGAACACCGGGGAGCTGTTTTTT. This gives the protein CASSEGDSLNTGELFF.

This clone was seen just once. V usage is TRBV27 and J usage is TRBJ1-1, with 7 positions matching TRBD1. CDR1 is MNHEY, CDR2 SMNVEV, per germline (reference sequence). The CDR3 extends over 13 amino acids. With V trimmed by 5 bases and J by 6 bases, 6 bases remained unmatched. The CDR3 is CASSRRTGAEAFF. The CDR3 DNA reads TGTGCCAGCAGTCGACGGACAGGAGCTGAAGCTTTCTTT.

J is TRBJ1-4 and V is TRBV28; 7 bases line up with TRBD1. The length of the CDR3 is 14 residues. The V segment lost 6 bases and the J segment 7 bases; nucleotides outside the gene matches: 8. Germline V gene data show CDR1 as MDHEN and CDR2 as SYDVKM. In DNA form, the CDR3 reads TGTGCCAGCAGAAAGGACAGGTATATTGAAAAACTGTTTTTT. Translated, it gives CASRKDRYIEKLFF.

The chain is built from TRBV2 and TRBJ2-1; the match to TRBD2 covers 9 bases. There are 15 residues in the CDR3. With V trimmed by 6 bases and J by 4 bases, 7 bases remained unmatched. CDR1 and CDR2 from the germline V gene are SNHLY and FYNNEI. The CDR3 DNA reads TGTGCCAGCAGAGTACTAGCGGGCGTGTACAATGAGCAGTTCTTC. This translates into CASRVLAGVYNEQFF.

This sequence joins TRBV2 and TRBJ1-1, with unresolved D. The CDR3 totals 15 residues. Looked up from germline, CDR1 is SNHLY and CDR2 is FYNNEI. The V end was cut by 7 bases, the J end by 4 bases, with 19 bases between. CDR3 protein: CASNWAAPGSTEAFF. The CDR3 bases are TGTGCCAGCAACTGGGCGGCCCCGGGGAGCACTGAAGCTTTCTTT.

The chain joins TRBV7-9 to TRBJ2-7; D ambiguous. The CDR3 runs to 13 residues. Trimming removed 3 bases from V and 0 bases from J, with 6 bases in between. CDR1 SEHNR and CDR2 FQNEAQ come from the germline V gene (reference sequence). CDR3 residues: CASSFSYSYEQYF. CDR3 sequence (DNA): TGTGCCAGCAGCTTCAGTTACTCCTACGAGCAGTACTTC.

DNA for the CDR3: TGTGCCAGCAGTGAGAGGTCGGAACAATATTTT. Encoded protein: CASSERSEQYF. The genes are TRBV6-1 and TRBJ2-3; D gene ambiguous. Germline V gene data show CDR1 as MNHNS and CDR2 as SASEGT. The CDR3 sequence is 11 residues long. V lost 3 bases to trimming and J lost 15 bases, with 13 bases between them.

The chain joins TRBV19 to TRBJ2-2, with 7 bases aligning to TRBD1. The germline V gene has CDR1 LNHDA and CDR2 SQIVND (reference sequence). The CDR3 is made up of 15 amino acids. With V trimmed by 7 bases and J by 3 bases, 8 bases remained unmatched. The CDR3 region is CASKTGTKDTGELFF. The DNA of the CDR3 is TGTGCCAGTAAGACAGGGACCAAAGACACCGGGGAGCTGTTTTTT.

This chain joins TRBV6-5 and TRBJ2-1, with 9 bases identical to TRBD2. CDR1 and CDR2 (germline): MNHEY, SVGAGI. After removal of 4 bases from V and 2 bases from J, the junction contained 6 bases not matched to a gene. The CDR3 is 16 residues long. CDR3 sequence reads: CASSFRTSVAYNEQFF. The DNA of the CDR3 is TGTGCCAGCAGTTTCCGGACTAGCGTAGCCTACAATGAGCAGTTCTTC.